Below, 6 T cell receptor beta chains from the same sample are listed, as sequenced in a study of chemoradiotherapy in HPV16-positive cancers. Sequencing was performed with immunoSEQ multiplex PCR; in TCRdb, only in-frame clones are kept and a portion is missing. The profile covers 6,000 to 9,000 clones, with approximately 79% appearing a single time and approximately 3.8% taken by the ten largest. Collection of the sample occurred from a patient who underwent chemoradiotherapy. All receptors come from a human donor with HPV-associated anogenital cancer.

The V gene is TRBV6-1, the J gene TRBJ1-5, with 10 bases fitting TRBD1. The CDR3 spans 14 residues. Germline V CDR1 and CDR2: MNHNS, SASEGT. After removal of 6 bases from V and 7 bases from J, the junction contained 6 bases not matched to a gene. CDR3 sequence reads: CASSQTGGRQPQHF. The CDR3, as DNA: TGTGCCAGCAGCCAGACAGGGGGCAGGCAGCCCCAGCATTTT.

This clone is a singleton in its sample. The rearrangement joins TRBV6-1 to TRBJ2-7; the match to TRBD1 covers 9 bases. The V gene end was trimmed by 4 bases and the J gene end by 7 bases; junction bases not matched to a gene: 5. CDR1 MNHNS and CDR2 SASEGT come from the germline V gene. The CDR3 runs 13 residues. The CDR3 region has the DNA TGTGCCAGCAGTGTCGACAGGGGGGGGGAGCAGTACTTC. Translation gives CASSVDRGGEQYF.

This clone has a handful of counts. The chain carries TRBV18 and TRBJ2-7; the D is unclear. The CDR3 is made up of 13 amino acids. Trimming took 3 bases from V and 7 from J, leaving 13 bases between them. Germline loops: CDR1 KGHSH, CDR2 LQKENI. CDR3 coding DNA: TGTGCCAGCTCACCCCAAAGGGAAAGGGAGCAGTACTTC. Encoded protein: CASSPQREREQYF. Supplemented by reference TRBV18 and TRBJ2-7, the full variable domain reads NAGVMQNPRHLVRRRGQEARLRCSPMKGHSHVYWYRQLPEEGLKFMVYLQKENIIDESGMPKERFSAEFPKEGPSILRIQQVVRGDSAAYFCASSPQREREQYFGPGTRLTVT.

The chain uses TRBV29-1 and TRBJ1-1; no reliable D call. Germline lookup yields CDR1 SQVTM and CDR2 ANQGSEA. With 1 base removed from V and 5 bases from J, the gap between germline ends came to 8 bases. The CDR3 is made up of 12 amino acids. The CDR3 bases are TGCAGCGTTGAAGGGGGAGGGACTGAAGCTTTCTTT. Translated: CSVEGGGTEAFF. The whole variable domain, filled in from reference TRBV29-1 and TRBJ1-1, reads SAVISQKPSRDICQRGTSLTIQCQVDSQVTMMFWYRQQPGQSLTLIATANQGSEATYESGFVIDKFPISRPNLTFSTLTVSNMSPEDSSIYLCSVEGGGTEAFFGQGTRLTVV.

This clone was counted a single time. This chain connects TRBV25-1 to TRBJ2-5; no definite D call. The DNA end favors TRBJ2-7, so the J call may be wrong. This CDR3 has 12 residues. Germline CDR1 and CDR2: MGHDK and SYGVNS. The CDR3 coding sequence is TGTGCCAGCAGTGCGTACAGCTACGAGCAGTACTTC. Amino acids: CASSAYSYEQYF.

Concerning this clone: The junction departs from germline at one end; a sequencing error may be responsible. Other DNA sequences in the sample encode the same CDR3. The V gene is TRBV7-9, the J gene TRBJ1-5; D gene uncertain. The CDR3 contains 16 residues. The germline CDR1 and CDR2 sequences are SEHNR and FQNEAQ (reference sequence). CDR3 nucleotide sequence: TGTGCCAGCAGCTTGGTGTATAGAGGGCGACATCAACCCCAGCATTTT. As protein: CASSLVYRGRHQPQHF.